These 21 T cell receptor beta chains share one sample of origin, sequenced in a study of control samples from healthy donors and cancer patients. The data were produced by immunoSEQ multiplex PCR, yet TCRdb's version contains in-frame clones alone and is incomplete. The table lists 2,000 to 2,500 clones, around 98% of them singletons. The sample taken for sequencing was PBMCs. The receptors were sampled from a man in his 70s with head and neck cancer.

V is TRBV6-2 or TRBV6-3 and J is TRBJ1-2; 9 nucleotides match TRBD1. The V and J ends lost 4 bases and 0 bases, in that order; junction bases with no gene match: 6. CDR1 and CDR2 (germline): MNHEY, SVGEGT. This CDR3 is 16 amino acids long. The CDR3: CASSSGQGRTNYGYTF. The CDR3, as DNA: TGTGCCAGCAGTTCTGGACAGGGGAGAACTAACTATGGCTACACCTTC.

The genes are TRBV6-2 or TRBV6-3 and TRBJ2-1; unclear D gene. Trimming shortened V by 2 bases and J by 1 base, and 9 bases separated the two germline ends. Per germline, CDR1 MNHEY and CDR2 SVGEGT. The CDR3 spans 15 residues. CDR3 sequence reads: CASSYEEPSYNEQFF. The CDR3 nucleotides are TGTGCCAGCAGTTACGAAGAGCCTTCCTACAATGAGCAGTTCTTC.

The rearrangement links TRBV3-1 (or the pseudogene TRBV3-2) to TRBJ1-6; D is possibly TRBD1 (5 bases). This CDR3 is 15 amino acids long. Trimming removed 2 bases from V and 7 bases from J, with 12 bases in between. Germline V gives CDR1 LGHDT, CDR2 YNNKEL (reference sequence). The CDR3 protein is CASSQQTGGNSPLHF. As DNA, the CDR3 is TGTGCCAGCAGCCAACAAACAGGAGGAAATTCACCCCTCCACTTT.

The chain carries TRBV7-2 and TRBJ1-2; 8 bases fit TRBD1. Germline V lookup: CDR1 SGHTA, CDR2 FQGNSA. There are 15 residues in the CDR3. With V trimmed by 4 bases and J by 4 bases, 8 bases remained unmatched. The CDR3 is CASSSTGVGLYGYTF. The CDR3, as DNA: TGTGCCAGCAGCTCGACAGGGGTAGGCCTCTATGGCTACACCTTC.

CDR3 loop: CSAASMETQYF. As DNA, the CDR3 is TGCAGTGCTGCCTCCATGGAGACCCAGTACTTC. The rearrangement joins TRBV20-1 to TRBJ2-5, with D unclear. Germline V gene data show CDR1 as DFQATT and CDR2 as SNEGSKA (reference sequence). The V and J ends lost 5 bases and 5 bases respectively, with 9 bases between them. This CDR3 has 11 amino acids.

The rearrangement links TRBV18 to TRBJ2-3; no clear D. Trimming removed 1 base at V and 4 bases at J, with 9 bases between. There are 14 residues in the CDR3. The germline V gene encodes CDR1 KGHSH and CDR2 LQKENI. The CDR3 DNA reads TGTGCCAGCTCACCACTCGTTACGGCAGATACGCAGTATTTT. Translating gives CASSPLVTADTQYF.

The rearrangement links TRBV11-1 to TRBJ2-7; 15 nucleotides align to TRBD2. Trimming removed 5 bases from V and 6 bases from J; junction bases left unmatched: 8. The CDR3 is 16 residues long. Germline CDR1 and CDR2: SGHAT and FQDESV (reference sequence). DNA of the CDR3: TGTGCCAGCAGCGGACTAGCGGGAGGGCCAGTGATCGAGCAGTACTTC. Its translation is CASSGLAGGPVIEQYF.

The chain employs TRBV5-6 and TRBJ2-7; TRBD2 agrees at 9 bases. V dropped 2 bases and J dropped 6; count of bases not matched to a gene: 9. Germline V gene lookup returns CDR1 SGHDT and CDR2 YYEEEE. The CDR3 is 15 residues long. Here the CDR3 DNA reads TGTGCCAGCAGCTTCCGTGGACTAGCGAACACCGAGCAGTACTTC. As protein: CASSFRGLANTEQYF.

The genes are TRBV2 and TRBJ2-7, with D perhaps matching TRBD2 (6 bases). This CDR3 region has 15 residues. Deletions cut 7 bases from V and 7 bases from J, with 23 bases between. CDR1 SNHLY and CDR2 FYNNEI come from the germline V gene. The CDR3 region is CASTPWAQVAGEQYF. The DNA of the CDR3 is TGTGCCAGCACCCCTTGGGCCCAAGTCGCGGGAGAGCAGTACTTC.

The chain is built from TRBV5-6 and TRBJ2-7, with 10 bases that match TRBD1. The J segment lost 3 bases and the V segment lost 0 bases, leaving 3 bases of the junction unmatched. CDR3 length: 15 residues. The germline V gene encodes CDR1 SGHDT and CDR2 YYEEEE. CDR3 region: CASSLEGTGDYEQYF. In DNA, the CDR3 is TGTGCCAGCAGCTTGGAAGGGACAGGGGACTACGAGCAGTACTTC.

This rearrangement joins TRBV7-2 to TRBJ2-7, with D perhaps being TRBD1 or TRBD2 (7 bases each). CDR3 size: 15 residues. V lost 0 bases, J lost 7 bases, and 16 bases lay in between. CDR1 is SGHTA, CDR2 FQGNSA, per germline. The CDR3 DNA follows: TGTGCCAGCAGCTTAGCGGGACAGTGGGGAGGGGAGCAGTACTTC. This translates into CASSLAGQWGGEQYF.

The rearrangement joins TRBV27 to TRBJ1-2; possible D gene TRBD1, 5 bases. Germline V CDR1 and CDR2: MNHEY, SMNVEV (reference sequence). The CDR3 loop spans 14 amino acids. Trimming left V 4 bases short and J 0 bases short, with 9 bases between. CDR3 sequence (DNA): TGTGCCAGCAGTTCGCCAGGGACTAACTATGGCTACACCTTC. Translating it yields CASSSPGTNYGYTF.

CDR3 DNA: TGTGCCAGCAGCCCTCGACCAGGCAGCGGCGGGGAGCTGTTTTTT. Translation gives CASSPRPGSGGELFF. This chain joins TRBV7-2 and TRBJ2-2; weak D call: TRBD2 (5 bases). Germline CDR1 is SGHTA and CDR2 is FQGNSA. V lost 5 bases to trimming and J lost 7 bases, with 17 bases between them. This CDR3 spans 15 amino acids.

The chain couples TRBV28 to TRBJ2-7; TRBD1 matches 7 bases. The CDR3 covers 13 residues. Trimming cost V 9 bases and J 0 bases; bases outside gene matches: 5. Germline V gene lookup returns CDR1 MDHEN and CDR2 SYDVKM. The CDR3 protein is CASVRDSSYEQYF. The CDR3 nucleotides read TGTGCCAGTGTCCGGGACAGCTCCTACGAGCAGTACTTC.

CDR3 nucleotides: TGCGCCAGCAGCCAGGGGGACGGGCTATTTTCACCCCTCCACTTT. It is translated as CASSQGDGLFSPLHF. The chain joins TRBV4-1 to TRBJ1-6; maybe TRBD1 (5 bases). The CDR3 covers 15 residues. Germline V gives CDR1 MGHRA, CDR2 YSYEKL. The germline V and J ends were trimmed by 3 bases and 9 bases, with 15 bases remaining between them.

This clone was seen just once. The V gene is TRBV29-1, the J gene TRBJ2-1; a weak D match, TRBD2 (5 bases). The CDR3 has 11 amino acids. V lost 6 bases and J 15 bases, leaving 18 bases between the germline ends. Germline values: CDR1 SQVTM, CDR2 ANQGSEA. CDR3 region: CSVTPGSSAFF. The CDR3 DNA reads as TGCAGCGTGACGCCGGGAAGCTCGGCGTTCTTC.

This clone is a singleton in its sample. The V and J genes are TRBV2 and TRBJ1-1; 7 nucleotides agree with TRBD1. Germline CDR1 reads SNHLY; CDR2 reads FYNNEI. The CDR3 length is 13 residues. Trimming cost V 4 bases and J 1 base; bases outside gene matches: 0. The CDR3 protein is CASSGQGNTEAFF. The CDR3 nucleotides read TGTGCCAGCAGTGGACAGGGGAACACTGAAGCTTTCTTT.

The rearrangement uses TRBV3-1 (or the pseudogene TRBV3-2) and TRBJ1-2, with a weak D call TRBD1 (5 bases). Trimming removed 4 bases at V and 0 bases at J, with 12 bases between. The germline V gene encodes CDR1 LGHDT and CDR2 YNNKEL (reference sequence). The CDR3 length is 15 residues. The CDR3 here is CASSPRTIPNYGYTF. The CDR3 bases are TGTGCCAGCAGCCCTAGGACAATTCCTAACTATGGCTACACCTTC.

The CDR3 nucleotides are TGTGCCAGCAGCTTAGCGGGGACCGGCCAAGAGACCCAGTACTTC. Translation gives CASSLAGTGQETQYF. The V and J genes are TRBV11-3 and TRBJ2-5, with D perhaps given as TRBD1 or TRBD2 (5 bases each). This CDR3 comprises 15 residues. Germline V gene sequence: CDR1 SGHNT, CDR2 YENEEA. V lost 1 base, J lost 1 base, and 10 bases lay in between.

The genes are TRBV4-1 and TRBJ1-6, with D perhaps TRBD1 (5 bases). The V gene lost 0 bases and the J gene lost 6 bases, with 12 bases spanning the gap. Germline CDR1 MGHRA, CDR2 YSYEKL. The CDR3 totals 16 residues. The CDR3 sequence: CASSQEQVVGNSPLHF. The DNA of the CDR3 is TGCGCCAGCAGCCAAGAACAGGTCGTTGGTAATTCACCCCTCCACTTT.

This clone has just one count. The chain employs TRBV27 and TRBJ2-2, with D unresolved. This CDR3 has 15 residues. The germline CDR1 and CDR2 sequences are MNHEY and SMNVEV (reference sequence). Trimming took off 7 bases at V and 7 bases at J, with 19 bases between the two ends. The CDR3 loop is CASTDRAGIGGELFF. CDR3 in DNA: TGTGCCAGCACAGACCGCGCCGGTATTGGCGGGGAGCTGTTTTTT.